This T cell receptor (beta chain) was obtained from a study of blood T cell repertoires in COVID-19. As for the study in general: The study drew acute and convalescent COVID-19 samples from the United States, Italy and Spain. Sources were T cells, B-cell-depleted T cells, or PBMCs; the material itself was cDNA or gDNA.

Per the authors' pipeline: Reference gene primers were amplified, and this amplification served to estimate nucleated cell counts. The assay was immunoSEQ multiplex PCR, and TCRdb's table has in-frame clones only and misses some. V, J and clone size are those of that table, while D and trimming were read from the DNA. The repertoire has 200,000 to 250,000 clones, under 95% of them found once; the top ten carry 1% to 1.5%. Germline assignment: CDR1 SGHDT and CDR2 YYEEEE. The CDR3 length is 16 residues. V gave up 4 bases and J gave up 2 bases; unmatched junction bases: 11. The V and J genes are TRBV5-6 and TRBJ2-7; 8 positions match TRBD2. The sequenced material came from peripheral blood. This receptor was identified in a young man with acute or convalescent COVID-19. As DNA, the CDR3 is TGTGCCAGCAGCCTGTCGGGAGGGAGGTTACCCTACGAGCAGTACTTC. Protein sequence: CASSLSGGRLPYEQYF.